The clone carrying this T cell receptor beta chain appeared many times. The data derive from a study of blood T cell repertoires in COVID-19. Study overall: Acute and convalescent COVID-19 specimens originated in the United States, Italy and Spain. In each case, the material was cDNA or gDNA derived from T cells, B-cell-depleted T cells, or PBMCs.

In the study's own analysis: From reference gene primer amplification, estimates of nucleated cell counts were derived. Sequenced by immunoSEQ multiplex PCR; TCRdb stores in-frame clones only, minus some. The DNA was the basis for D and trimming; V, J and clone size are from that table. The sample records approximately 210,000 clones, 84% being singletons. Input material: peripheral blood. This receptor was identified in a woman between 45 and 65 years old with active or convalescent COVID-19.

CDR3 in DNA: TGTGCCAGCGTTGCTCCGTCCGGGACAGGGCAAATCGAGCAGTACTTC. Translated, it gives CASVAPSGTGQIEQYF. V is TRBV28 and J is TRBJ2-7; 9 bases are shared with TRBD1. Germline V gene data show CDR1 as MDHEN and CDR2 as SYDVKM. The CDR3 is 16 amino acids. The junction had 17 bases not matched to a gene; V was cut back by 8 bases and J by 6 bases.